A single sample gave rise to the 11 T cell receptor beta chains below, sequenced in a study of identical twins. TCRdb processed the 5' RACE reads anew with MiXCR; each CDR3 protein has one entry. The sample includes 1.5 million to 2 million distinct CDR3 sequences, roughly 35% of them seen just once. Sequencing was performed on cord blood. The origin of the receptors is a newborn girl in good health.

The genes are TRBV6-5 and TRBJ2-1; D perhaps matches TRBD2 (5 bases). The V gene lost 10 bases and the J gene lost 6 bases, with 13 bases spanning the gap. There are 12 residues in the CDR3. Germline V CDR1 and CDR2: MNHEY, SVGAGI. CDR3 bases: TGTGCCATTGGACGGGGTGGCAATGAGCAGTTCTTC. Translating it yields CAIGRGGNEQFF.

The chain has TRBV6-2 or TRBV6-3 and TRBJ2-7, with TRBD1 matching 8 bases. The CDR3 covers 16 residues. J lost 3 bases, V lost 4 bases, and 11 bases had no gene match. Per the germline V gene, CDR1 is MNHEY and CDR2 is SVGEGT. Written as DNA, the CDR3 is TGTGCCAGCAGTTCCCATTTTCGGACAGGGAACTACGAGCAGTACTTC. This codes for CASSSHFRTGNYEQYF.

J is TRBJ2-1 and V is TRBV20-1; 10 bases align to TRBD1. The J call may be wrong; the DNA end is better matched by TRBJ2-7. This CDR3 contains 15 residues. From germline, CDR1 is DFQATT and CDR2 SNEGSKA (reference sequence). The CDR3 region is CSARGTGVSYNEQYF. For the CDR3, the DNA is TGCAGTGCTAGGGGGACAGGGGTCTCCTACAATGAGCAGTACTTC.

The sample holds a few counts of this clonotype. This chain uses TRBV11-2 with TRBJ1-2; 8 bases match TRBD1. CDR1 and CDR2 (germline): SGHAT, FQNNGV. This CDR3 has 17 amino acids. The V gene end was trimmed by 5 bases and the J gene end by 1 base; junction bases not matched to a gene: 12. The CDR3 coding sequence is TGTGCCAGCAGCCCTCTCTCCCCGGGACAGGATAACTATGGCTACACCTTC. It specifies CASSPLSPGQDNYGYTF.

The sample holds one count of this clonotype. At one end, the junction sequence differs from germline, possibly due to a read error. The chain combines TRBV3-1 with TRBJ1-5, with D unclear. The CDR3 sequence is 15 residues long. Germline loops: CDR1 LGHDT, CDR2 YNNKEL (reference sequence). This CDR3 reads CASSPDIYSDQPQHF. Written as DNA, the CDR3 is TGTGCCAGCAGCCCTGACATCTATAGCGATCAGCCCCAGCATTTT.

Comment on this clonotype: This may arise from a read error, as a much more abundant clone is one base away. The chain links TRBV29-1 to TRBJ2-7; 9 nucleotides line up with TRBD1. CDR3 length: 13 amino acids. CDR1 SQVTM and CDR2 ANQGSEA come from the germline V gene. This CDR3 reads CRVETGGTYEQYF. The CDR3 DNA sequence: TGCAGGGTTGAAACAGGGGGCACCTACGAGCAGTACTTC.

Only a few counts were recorded for this clonotype. This chain uses TRBV28 with TRBJ2-6, with 9 bases identical to TRBD1. J gave up 0 bases and V 3 bases, and 6 bases lay outside the gene matches. The CDR3 runs 18 residues. Germline V CDR1 and CDR2: MDHEN, SYDVKM. The CDR3 sequence is CASSLYGTGLSGANVLTF. DNA for the CDR3: TGTGCCAGCAGTTTGTATGGGACAGGGCTCTCTGGGGCCAACGTCCTGACTTTC.

This clonotype was seen more than once but under ten times. The chain recombines TRBV20-1 with TRBJ1-4; weak D call: TRBD1 (6 bases). This CDR3 region has 15 residues. Trimming removed 2 bases from V and 4 bases from J, with 14 bases in between. Germline-derived CDR1 and CDR2 are DFQATT and SNEGSKA (reference sequence). CDR3 protein: CSARRGGGLNEKLFF. For the CDR3, the DNA is TGCAGTGCTAGAAGGGGTGGGGGCCTTAATGAAAAACTGTTTTTT.

This clonotype was picked up a small number of times. This chain joins TRBV4-1 and TRBJ1-1, with D possibly being TRBD1 (6 bases). CDR3 length: 16 amino acids. The V and J ends lost 2 bases and 2 bases respectively, with 15 bases between them. From germline, CDR1 is MGHRA and CDR2 YSYEKL. The CDR3 here is CASSQPGGGPNTEAFF. Here the CDR3 DNA reads TGCGCCAGCAGCCAACCAGGCGGGGGGCCTAACACTGAAGCTTTCTTT.

CDR3 sequence reads: CASSLALQRAYNEQFF. DNA for the CDR3: TGCGCCAGCAGCTTGGCCTTACAGCGGGCCTACAATGAGCAGTTCTTC. The rearrangement uses TRBV5-1 and TRBJ2-1; D may be TRBD2 (6 bases). This CDR3 has 16 residues. Deletions cut 0 bases from V and 2 bases from J, with 12 bases between. Looked up from germline, CDR1 is SGHRS and CDR2 is YFSETQ.

The CDR3: CSAQEVHNEQYF. CDR3 in DNA: TGCAGTGCCCAGGAGGTCCACAATGAGCAGTACTTC. The chain is built from TRBV20-1 and TRBJ2-1; D possibly corresponds to TRBD2 (5 bases). The J call may not be correct, given that the DNA end is closer to TRBJ2-7. Germline V gives CDR1 DFQATT, CDR2 SNEGSKA (reference sequence). This CDR3 spans 12 amino acids.